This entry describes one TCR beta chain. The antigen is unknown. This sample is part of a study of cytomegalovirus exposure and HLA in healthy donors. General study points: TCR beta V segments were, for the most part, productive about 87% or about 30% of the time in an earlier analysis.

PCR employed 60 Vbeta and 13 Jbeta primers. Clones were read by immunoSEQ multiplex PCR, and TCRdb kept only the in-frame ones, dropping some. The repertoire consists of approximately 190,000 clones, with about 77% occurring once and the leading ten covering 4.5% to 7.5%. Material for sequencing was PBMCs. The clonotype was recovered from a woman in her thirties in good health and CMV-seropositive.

The CDR3: CASSQNGGDRFQETQYF. The CDR3 DNA is TGTGCCAGCAGCCAAAACGGTGGGGACAGATTCCAAGAGACCCAGTACTTC. The chain has TRBV7-9 and TRBJ2-5; 7 nucleotides match TRBD1. Germline-derived CDR1 and CDR2 are SEHNR and FQNEAQ (reference sequence). This CDR3 region has 17 residues. J lost 1 base, V lost 5 bases, and 13 bases had no gene match. Complete variable domain (other parts from reference TRBV7-9 and TRBJ2-5): DTGVSQNPRHKITKRGQNVTFRCDPISEHNRLYWYRQTLGQGPEFLTYFQNEAQLEKSRLLSDRFSAERPKGSFSTLEIQRTEQGDSAMYLCASSQNGGDRFQETQYFGPGTRLLVL.